This T cell receptor (beta chain) was captured by sequencing in a study of tumor and adjacent non-tumor tissue in lung cancer. Study observations and caveats: Normal lung showed higher cumulative top 100 clone frequency than tumor.

For this clonotype: Antigen specificity is unknown.

Three rounds of nested PCR, following a modified ARM-PCR protocol, produced the TCRbeta library. TCRdb re-called the multiplex PCR reads with MiXCR, one entry per CDR3 protein. In the table there are roughly 150,000 distinct CDR3 sequences, around 61% of which are singletons. The template was RNA from unsorted bulk tissue. Trimming removed 6 bases at V and 6 bases at J, with 11 bases between. The CDR3 consists of 13 residues. CDR1 is MNHNS, CDR2 SASEGT, per germline. The material sequenced was lung tumor tissue. The TCR sequence derives from a man aged 55 to 70 with small cell lung cancer. The chain uses TRBV6-1 and TRBJ2-2; possibly TRBD1 for D (5 bases). This CDR3 reads CASSLYRPGELFF. DNA of the CDR3: TGTGCCAGCAGCCTGTACAGGCCCGGGGAGCTGTTTTTT.